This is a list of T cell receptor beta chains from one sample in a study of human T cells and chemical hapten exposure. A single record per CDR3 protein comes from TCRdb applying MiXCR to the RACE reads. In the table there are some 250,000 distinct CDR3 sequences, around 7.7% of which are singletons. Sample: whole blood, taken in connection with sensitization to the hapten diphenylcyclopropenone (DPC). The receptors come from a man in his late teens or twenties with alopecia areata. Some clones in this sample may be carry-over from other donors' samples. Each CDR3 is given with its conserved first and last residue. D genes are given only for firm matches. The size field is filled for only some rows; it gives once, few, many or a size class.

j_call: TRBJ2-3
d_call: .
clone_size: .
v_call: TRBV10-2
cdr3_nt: TGCGCCAGCAGTCTGCGGGGGCACACAGATACGCAGTATTTT
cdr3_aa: CASSLRGHTDTQYF

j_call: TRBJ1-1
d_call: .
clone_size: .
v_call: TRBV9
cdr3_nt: TGTGCCAGCAGCGTTAATAGCAGCGGCACCGTGAACACTGAAGCTTTCTTT
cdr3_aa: CASSVNSSGTVNTEAFF

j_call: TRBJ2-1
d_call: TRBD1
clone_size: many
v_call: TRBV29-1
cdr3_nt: TGCAGCGTCCGACTAGCCGGGACAGGGGGTGAGCAGTTCTTC
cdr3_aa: CSVRLAGTGGEQFF

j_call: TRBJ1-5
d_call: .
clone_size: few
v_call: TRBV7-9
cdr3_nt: TGTGCCAGCAGCTTAGGACAGCATCAGCCCCAGCATTTT
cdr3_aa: CASSLGQHQPQHF

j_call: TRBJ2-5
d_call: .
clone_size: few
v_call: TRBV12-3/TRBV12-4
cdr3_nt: TGTGCCAGCAGACTAACAGGGAGGGAAGAGACCCAGTACTTC
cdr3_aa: CASRLTGREETQYF

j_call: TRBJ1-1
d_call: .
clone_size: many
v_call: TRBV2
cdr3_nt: TGTGCCAGCAGTGAAGCGCTTCCGGGCTACACTGAAGCTTTCTTT
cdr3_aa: CASSEALPGYTEAFF

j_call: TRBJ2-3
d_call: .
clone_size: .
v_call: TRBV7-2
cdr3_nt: TGTGCCAGCAGCCAACCTACGCTCCTGCCCGCAGATACGCAGTATTTT
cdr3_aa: CASSQPTLLPADTQYF

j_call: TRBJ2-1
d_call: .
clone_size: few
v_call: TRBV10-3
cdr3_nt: TGTGCCATCAGTTCCGACAGTAACAATGAGCAGTTCTTC
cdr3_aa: CAISSDSNNEQFF

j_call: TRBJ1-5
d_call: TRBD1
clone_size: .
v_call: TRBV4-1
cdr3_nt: TGCGCCAGCAGACGGACAGGGGGGGGTCCCAATCAGCCCCAGCATTTT
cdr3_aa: CASRRTGGGPNQPQHF

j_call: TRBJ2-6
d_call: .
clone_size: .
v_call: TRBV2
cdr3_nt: TGTGCCAGCAGTCCTGATCTCTCTGGGGCCAACGTCCTGACTTTC
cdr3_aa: CASSPDLSGANVLTF

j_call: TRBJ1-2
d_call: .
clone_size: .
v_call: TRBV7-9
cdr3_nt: TGTGCCAGCAGCCCCGACAAGGGTGGCTACACCTTC
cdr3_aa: CASSPDKGGYTF

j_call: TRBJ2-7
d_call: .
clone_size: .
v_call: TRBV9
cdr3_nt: TGTGCCAGCAGCGTAGACAGCCCCTACGAGCAGTACTTC
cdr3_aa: CASSVDSPYEQYF

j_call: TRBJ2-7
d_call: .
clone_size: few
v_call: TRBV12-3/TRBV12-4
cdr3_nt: TGTGCGAGCCGGGACGGAAGCTACGAGCAGTACTTC
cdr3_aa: CASRDGSYEQYF

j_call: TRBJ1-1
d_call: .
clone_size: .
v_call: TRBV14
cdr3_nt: TGTGCCAGCAGCCATGAAGTCCGGGGTACTGAAGCTTTCTTT
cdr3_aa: CASSHEVRGTEAFF

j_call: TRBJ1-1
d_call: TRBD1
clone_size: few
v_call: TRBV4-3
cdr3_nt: TGCGCCAGCAGCCAAACAGGGGGCTCTGAAGCTTTCTTT
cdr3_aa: CASSQTGGSEAFF

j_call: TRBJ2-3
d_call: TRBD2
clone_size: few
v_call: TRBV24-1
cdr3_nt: TGTGCCACCAGTGAACTCTTCGGGACTAGCGGCACAGATACGCAGTATTTT
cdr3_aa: CATSELFGTSGTDTQYF

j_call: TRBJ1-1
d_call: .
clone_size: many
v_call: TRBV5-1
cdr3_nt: TGCGCCAGTCAATACAGGGCCTCTCAGAACACTGAAGCTTTCTTT
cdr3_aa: CASQYRASQNTEAFF

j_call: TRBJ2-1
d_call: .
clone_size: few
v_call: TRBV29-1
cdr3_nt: TGCAGCGTTGAAGTTGGTCAGGGGAGGCCCATACTTCGTCCATTCTCCTACAATGAGCAGTTCTTC
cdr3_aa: CSVEVGQGRPILRPFSYNEQFF

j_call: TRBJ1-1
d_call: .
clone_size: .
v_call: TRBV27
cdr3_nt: TGTGCCAGCGCCTGGGGAAAGAGTACTGAAGCTTTCTTT
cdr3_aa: CASAWGKSTEAFF

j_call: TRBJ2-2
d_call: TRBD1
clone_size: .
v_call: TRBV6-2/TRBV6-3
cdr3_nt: TGTGCCAGCAGCCCGGGACAGATACTCGATGAAACCGGGGAGCTGTTTTTT
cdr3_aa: CASSPGQILDETGELFF

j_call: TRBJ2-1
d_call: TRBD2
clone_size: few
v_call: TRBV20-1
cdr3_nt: TGCAGTGCTCGCCGGGGGGCTTTACTAGCGGCCCATGAGCAGTTCTTC
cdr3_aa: CSARRGALLAAHEQFF

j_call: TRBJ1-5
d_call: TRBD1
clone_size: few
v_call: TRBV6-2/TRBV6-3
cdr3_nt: TGTGCCAGCAGCGCAGGGGGCGCAAGCAATCAGCCCCAGCATTTT
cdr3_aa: CASSAGGASNQPQHF

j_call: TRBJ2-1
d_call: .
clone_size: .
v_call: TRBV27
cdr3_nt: TGTGCCAGCAGTTCACACCTTTACCGCTCCTACAATGAGCAGTTCTTC
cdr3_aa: CASSSHLYRSYNEQFF

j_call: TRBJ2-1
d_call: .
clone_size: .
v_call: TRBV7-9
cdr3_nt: TGTGCCAGCAGTGTACACAATGAGCAGTTCTTC
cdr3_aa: CASSVHNEQFF

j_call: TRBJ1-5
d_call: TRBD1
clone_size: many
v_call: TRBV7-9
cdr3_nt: TGTGTCAGCAGCTTAGACAGGGGTCAGCCCCAGCATTTT
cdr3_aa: CVSSLDRGQPQHF

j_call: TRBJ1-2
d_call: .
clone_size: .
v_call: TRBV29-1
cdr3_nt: TGCAGCGTTCTTGAAGGGACCTTCTATGGCTACACCTTC
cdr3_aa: CSVLEGTFYGYTF

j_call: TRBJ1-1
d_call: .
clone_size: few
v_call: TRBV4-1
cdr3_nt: TGCGCCAGCACGGCGGGACGGCCGAACACTGAAGCTTTCTTT
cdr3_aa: CASTAGRPNTEAFF

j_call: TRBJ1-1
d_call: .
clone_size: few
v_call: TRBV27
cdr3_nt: TGTGCCAGCAGTCCTCATCCGGAACCGAACACTGAAGCTTTCTTT
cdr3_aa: CASSPHPEPNTEAFF

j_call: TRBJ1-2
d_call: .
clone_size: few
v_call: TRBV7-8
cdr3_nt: TGTGCCAGCAGCCTGAGCGGTCCTAACTATGGCTACACCTTC
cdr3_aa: CASSLSGPNYGYTF

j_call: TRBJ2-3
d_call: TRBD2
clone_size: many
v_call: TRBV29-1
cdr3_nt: TGCAGCGTTGAGCCTAGCGGGGTTGTAGCGGATACGCAGTATTTT
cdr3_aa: CSVEPSGVVADTQYF

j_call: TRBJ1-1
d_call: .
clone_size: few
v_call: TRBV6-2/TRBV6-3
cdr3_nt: TGTGCCAGCAGTTGGGGGCTTAGCACTGAAGCTTTCTTT
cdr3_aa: CASSWGLSTEAFF

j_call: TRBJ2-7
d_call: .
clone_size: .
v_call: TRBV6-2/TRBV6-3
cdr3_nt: TGTGCCAGCAGTTCCACGAGGTCAGCTCACGAGCAGTACTTC
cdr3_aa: CASSSTRSAHEQYF

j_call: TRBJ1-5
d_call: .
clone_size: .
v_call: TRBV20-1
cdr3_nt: TGCAGTGCTAGACCACGATATAGCAATCAGCCCCAGCATTTT
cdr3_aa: CSARPRYSNQPQHF

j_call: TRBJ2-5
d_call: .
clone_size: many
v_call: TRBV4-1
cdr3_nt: TGCGCCAGCAGCCAAGACCCATTCCAAGAGACCCAGTACTTC
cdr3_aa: CASSQDPFQETQYF

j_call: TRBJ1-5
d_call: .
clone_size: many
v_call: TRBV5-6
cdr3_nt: TGTGCCAGCAGCCGCTCTGGACTTATTCATCAGCCCCAGCATTTT
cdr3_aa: CASSRSGLIHQPQHF

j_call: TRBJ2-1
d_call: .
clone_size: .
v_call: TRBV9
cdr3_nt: TGTGCCAGCAGCGTACAAGAGTACTCCTACAATGAGCAGTTCTTC
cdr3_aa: CASSVQEYSYNEQFF

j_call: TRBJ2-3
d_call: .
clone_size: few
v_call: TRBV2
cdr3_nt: TGTGCCAGCAGTGACAAGAGGAGGGTAGATACGCAGTATTTT
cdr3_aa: CASSDKRRVDTQYF

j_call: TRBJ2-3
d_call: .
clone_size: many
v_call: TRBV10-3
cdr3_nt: TGTGCCATCAGTGACCCCACAGATACGCAGTATTTT
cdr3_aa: CAISDPTDTQYF

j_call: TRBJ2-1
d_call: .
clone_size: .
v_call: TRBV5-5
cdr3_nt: TGTGCCAGCAGCCCGAGTTGGGAGGCTGAGCAGTTCTTC
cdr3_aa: CASSPSWEAEQFF

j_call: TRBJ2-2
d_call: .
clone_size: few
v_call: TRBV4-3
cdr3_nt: TGCGCCAGCAGCCGGTACTCGAACACCGGGGAGCTGTTTTTT
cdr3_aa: CASSRYSNTGELFF

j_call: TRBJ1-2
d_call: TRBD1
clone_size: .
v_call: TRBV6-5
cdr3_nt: TGTGCCAGCAGTTTAGGGGGCCGAGCTAACTATGGCTACACCTTC
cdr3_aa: CASSLGGRANYGYTF

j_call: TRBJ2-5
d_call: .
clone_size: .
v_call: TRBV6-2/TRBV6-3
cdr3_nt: TGTGCCAGCAGCTACGCGAGGGTGCAAGAGACCCAGTACTTC
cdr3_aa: CASSYARVQETQYF